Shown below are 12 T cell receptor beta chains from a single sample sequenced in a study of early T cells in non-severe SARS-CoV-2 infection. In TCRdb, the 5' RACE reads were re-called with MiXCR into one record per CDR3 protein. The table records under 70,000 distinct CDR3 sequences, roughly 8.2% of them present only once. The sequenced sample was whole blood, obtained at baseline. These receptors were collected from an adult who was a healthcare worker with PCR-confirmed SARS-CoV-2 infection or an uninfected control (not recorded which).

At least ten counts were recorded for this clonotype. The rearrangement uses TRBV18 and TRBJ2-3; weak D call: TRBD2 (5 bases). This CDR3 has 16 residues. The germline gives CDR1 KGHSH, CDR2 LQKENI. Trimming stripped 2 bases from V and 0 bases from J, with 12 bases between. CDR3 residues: CASSPDERTSTDTQYF. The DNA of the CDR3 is TGTGCCAGCTCACCAGACGAGCGGACCAGCACAGATACGCAGTATTTT.

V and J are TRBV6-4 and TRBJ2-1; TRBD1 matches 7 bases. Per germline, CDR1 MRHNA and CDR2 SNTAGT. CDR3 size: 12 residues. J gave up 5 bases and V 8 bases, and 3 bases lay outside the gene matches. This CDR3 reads CASSGQNNEQFF. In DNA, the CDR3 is TGTGCCAGCTCGGGACAGAACAATGAGCAGTTCTTC.

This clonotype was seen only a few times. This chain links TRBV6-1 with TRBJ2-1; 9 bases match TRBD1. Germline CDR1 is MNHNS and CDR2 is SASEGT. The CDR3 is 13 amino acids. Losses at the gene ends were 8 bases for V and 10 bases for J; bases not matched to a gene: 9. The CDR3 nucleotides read TGTGCCAGCGAGGGACAGGGTATAATAGAGCAGTTCTTC. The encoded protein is CASEGQGIIEQFF.

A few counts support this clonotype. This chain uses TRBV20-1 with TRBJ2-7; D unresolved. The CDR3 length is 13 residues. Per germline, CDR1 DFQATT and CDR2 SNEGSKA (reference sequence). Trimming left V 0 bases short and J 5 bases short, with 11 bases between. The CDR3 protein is CSARDIDLDEQYF. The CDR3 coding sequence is TGCAGTGCTAGAGATATCGACTTGGACGAGCAGTACTTC.

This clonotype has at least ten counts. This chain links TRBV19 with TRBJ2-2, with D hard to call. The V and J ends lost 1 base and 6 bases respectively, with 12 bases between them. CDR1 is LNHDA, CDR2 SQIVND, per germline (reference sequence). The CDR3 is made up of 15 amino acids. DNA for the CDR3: TGTGCCAGTAGTATAGTGCCCGTCGTAGCCGGGGAGCTGTTTTTT. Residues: CASSIVPVVAGELFF.

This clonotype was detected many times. CDR3 DNA sequence: TGCGCCAGCAGCCAAGGGGGTACGGGAGGTACCAAAAACATTCAGTACTTC. Protein sequence: CASSQGGTGGTKNIQYF. The V and J genes are TRBV4-3 and TRBJ2-4; 7 nucleotides agree with TRBD2. The germline gives CDR1 LGHNA, CDR2 YSLEER. CDR3 length: 17 amino acids. With V trimmed by 1 base and J by 2 bases, 8 bases remained unmatched.

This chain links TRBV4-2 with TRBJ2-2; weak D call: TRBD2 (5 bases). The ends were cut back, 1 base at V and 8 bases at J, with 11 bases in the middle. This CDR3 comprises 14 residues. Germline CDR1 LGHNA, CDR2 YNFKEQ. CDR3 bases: TGTGCCAGCAGCCAAGGGGGAACGGGAGGGGAGCTGTTTTTT. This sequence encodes CASSQGGTGGELFF.

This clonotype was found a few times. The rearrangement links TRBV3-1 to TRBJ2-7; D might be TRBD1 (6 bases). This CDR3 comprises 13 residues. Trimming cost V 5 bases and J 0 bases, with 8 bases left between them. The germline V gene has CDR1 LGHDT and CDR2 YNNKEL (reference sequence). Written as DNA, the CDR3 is TGTGCCAGCAGCAGGGACACCTCCTACGAGCAGTACTTC. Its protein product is CASSRDTSYEQYF.

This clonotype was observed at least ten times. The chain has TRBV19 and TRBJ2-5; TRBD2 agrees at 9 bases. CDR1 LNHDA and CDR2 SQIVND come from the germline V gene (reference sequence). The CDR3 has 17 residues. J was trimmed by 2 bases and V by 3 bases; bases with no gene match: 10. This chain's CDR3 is CASSIIRAGGRQETQYF. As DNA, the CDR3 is TGTGCCAGTAGTATTATCCGAGCGGGAGGTCGGCAAGAGACCCAGTACTTC.

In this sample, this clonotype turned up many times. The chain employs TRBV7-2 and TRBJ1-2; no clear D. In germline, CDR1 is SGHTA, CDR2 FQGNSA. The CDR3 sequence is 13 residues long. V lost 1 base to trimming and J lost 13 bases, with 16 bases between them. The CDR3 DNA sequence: TGTGCCAGCAGCTTAGTTGGCAACTGGTGGGGCACCTTC. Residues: CASSLVGNWWGTF.

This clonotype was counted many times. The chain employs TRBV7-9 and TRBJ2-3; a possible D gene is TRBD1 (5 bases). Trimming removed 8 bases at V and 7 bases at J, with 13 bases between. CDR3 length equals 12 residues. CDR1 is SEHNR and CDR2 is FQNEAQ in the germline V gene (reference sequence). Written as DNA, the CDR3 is TGTGCCAGCGGAGACAGCCTATATACGCAGTATTTT. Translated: CASGDSLYTQYF.

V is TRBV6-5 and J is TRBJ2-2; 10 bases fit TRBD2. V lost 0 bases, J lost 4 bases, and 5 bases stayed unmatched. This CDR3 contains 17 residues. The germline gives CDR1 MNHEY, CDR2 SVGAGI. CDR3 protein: CASSYSKGLASTGELFF. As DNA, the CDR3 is TGTGCCAGCAGTTACTCGAAGGGACTAGCGAGCACCGGGGAGCTGTTTTTT.